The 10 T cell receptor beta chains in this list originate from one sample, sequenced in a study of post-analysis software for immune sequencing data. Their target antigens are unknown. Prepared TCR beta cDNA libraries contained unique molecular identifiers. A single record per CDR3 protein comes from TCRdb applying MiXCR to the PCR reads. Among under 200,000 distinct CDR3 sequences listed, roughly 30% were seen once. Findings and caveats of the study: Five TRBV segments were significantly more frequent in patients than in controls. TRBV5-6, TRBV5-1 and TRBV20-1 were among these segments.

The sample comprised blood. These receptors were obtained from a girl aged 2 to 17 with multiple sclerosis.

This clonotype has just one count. Written as DNA, the CDR3 is TGCAGTGCTAGAAGACAGGGGGTGAATAATTCACCCCTCCACTTT. Protein sequence: CSARRQGVNNSPLHF. The chain recombines TRBV20-1 with TRBJ1-6; 9 bases are a match to TRBD1. Per the germline V gene, CDR1 is DFQATT and CDR2 is SNEGSKA (reference sequence). The trim removed 2 bases at V and 5 bases at J, leaving 4 bases unmatched. CDR3 length equals 15 residues.

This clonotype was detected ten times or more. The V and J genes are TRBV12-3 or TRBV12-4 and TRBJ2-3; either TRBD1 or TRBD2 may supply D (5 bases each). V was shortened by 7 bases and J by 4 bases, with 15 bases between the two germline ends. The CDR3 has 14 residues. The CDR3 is CASTPLRGADTQYF. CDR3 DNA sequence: TGTGCCAGCACCCCCCTTAGAGGGGCAGATACGCAGTATTTT.

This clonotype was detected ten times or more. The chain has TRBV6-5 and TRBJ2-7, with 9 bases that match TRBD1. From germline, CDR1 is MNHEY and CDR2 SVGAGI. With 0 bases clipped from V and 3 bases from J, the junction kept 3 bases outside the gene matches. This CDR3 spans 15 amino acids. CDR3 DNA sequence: TGTGCCAGCAGTTACTCGGGGACAGGGCACTACGAGCAGTACTTC. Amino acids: CASSYSGTGHYEQYF.

As DNA, the CDR3 is TGCAGTGCTAGAGTCGGGACAGGGTTTTTCGAGACCCAGTACTTC. Its protein product is CSARVGTGFFETQYF. The V gene is TRBV20-1, the J gene TRBJ2-5; 9 bases fit TRBD1. Trimming at V came to 1 base and at J to 5 bases, leaving 8 bases not matched to a gene. This CDR3 is 15 amino acids long. Looked up from germline, CDR1 is DFQATT and CDR2 is SNEGSKA (reference sequence).

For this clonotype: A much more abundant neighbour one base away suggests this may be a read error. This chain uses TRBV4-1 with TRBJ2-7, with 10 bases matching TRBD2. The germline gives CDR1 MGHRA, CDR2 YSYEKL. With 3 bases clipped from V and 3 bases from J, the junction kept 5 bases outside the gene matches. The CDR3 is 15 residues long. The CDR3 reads CASSHLAGGLYEQYF. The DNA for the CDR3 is TGCGCCAGCAGCCACTTAGCGGGAGGCCTCTACGAGCAGTACTTC.

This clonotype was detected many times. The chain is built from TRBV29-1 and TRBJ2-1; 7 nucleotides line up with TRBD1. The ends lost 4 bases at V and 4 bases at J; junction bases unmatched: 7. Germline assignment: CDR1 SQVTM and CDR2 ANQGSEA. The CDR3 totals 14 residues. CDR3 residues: CSVARQGDYNEQFF. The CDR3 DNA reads TGCAGCGTTGCCCGTCAGGGGGATTACAATGAGCAGTTCTTC.

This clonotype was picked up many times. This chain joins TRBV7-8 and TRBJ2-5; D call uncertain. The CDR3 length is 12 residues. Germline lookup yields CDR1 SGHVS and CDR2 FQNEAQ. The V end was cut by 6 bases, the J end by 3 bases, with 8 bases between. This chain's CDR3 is CASRKREETQYF. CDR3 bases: TGTGCCAGCAGGAAGCGAGAAGAGACCCAGTACTTC. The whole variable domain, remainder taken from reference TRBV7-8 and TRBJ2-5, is GAGVSQSPRYKVAKRGQDVALRCDPISGHVSLFWYQQALGQGPEFLTYFQNEAQLDKSGLPSDRFFAERPEGSVSTLKIQRTQQEDSAVYLCASRKREETQYFGPGTRLLVL.

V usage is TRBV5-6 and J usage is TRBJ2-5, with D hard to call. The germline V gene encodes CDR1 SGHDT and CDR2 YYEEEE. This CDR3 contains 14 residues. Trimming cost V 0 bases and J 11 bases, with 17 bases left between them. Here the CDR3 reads CASSLASVLNEQYF. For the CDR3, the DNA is TGTGCCAGCAGCTTGGCCTCGGTACTCAATGAGCAGTACTTC.

Here the CDR3 DNA reads TGTGCCAGCAGCCCTATCGGAGTCTACGAGCAGTACTTC. Its translation: CASSPIGVYEQYF. The chain couples TRBV14 to TRBJ2-7; no clear D. The germline V and J ends were trimmed by 4 bases and 3 bases, with 10 bases remaining between them. CDR1 and CDR2 (germline): SGHDN, FVKESK. The CDR3 has 13 residues.

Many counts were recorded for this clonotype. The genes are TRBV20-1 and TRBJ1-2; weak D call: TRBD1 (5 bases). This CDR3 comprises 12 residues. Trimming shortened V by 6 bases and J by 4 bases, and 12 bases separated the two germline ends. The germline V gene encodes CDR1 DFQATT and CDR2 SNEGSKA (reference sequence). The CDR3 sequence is CSARRGGYGYTF. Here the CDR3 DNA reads TGCAGTGCCAGGAGGGGCGGCTATGGCTACACCTTC.